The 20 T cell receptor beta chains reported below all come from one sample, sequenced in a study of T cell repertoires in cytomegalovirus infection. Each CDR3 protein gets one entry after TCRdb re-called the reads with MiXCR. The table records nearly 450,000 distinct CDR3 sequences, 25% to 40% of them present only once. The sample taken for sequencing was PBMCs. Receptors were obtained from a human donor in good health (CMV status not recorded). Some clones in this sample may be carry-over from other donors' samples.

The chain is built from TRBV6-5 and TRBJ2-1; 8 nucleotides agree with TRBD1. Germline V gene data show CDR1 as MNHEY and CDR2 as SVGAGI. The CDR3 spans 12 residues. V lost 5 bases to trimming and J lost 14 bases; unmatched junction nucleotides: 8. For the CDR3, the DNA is TGTGCCAGCAGTGACCAAGCAGGGGGCGAGTTCTTC. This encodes CASSDQAGGEFF.

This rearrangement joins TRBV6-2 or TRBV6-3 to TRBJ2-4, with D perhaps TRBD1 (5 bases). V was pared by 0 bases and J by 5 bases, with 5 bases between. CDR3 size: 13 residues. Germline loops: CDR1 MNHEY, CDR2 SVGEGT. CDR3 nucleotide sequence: TGTGCCAGCAGTTACTCGACAGAAAACATTCAGTACTTC. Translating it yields CASSYSTENIQYF.

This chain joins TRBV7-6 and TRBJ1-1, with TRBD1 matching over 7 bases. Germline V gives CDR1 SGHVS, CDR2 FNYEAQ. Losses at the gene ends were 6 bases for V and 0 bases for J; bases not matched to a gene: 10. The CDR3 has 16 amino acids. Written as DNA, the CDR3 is TGTGCCAGCAGGACTAATACCGGGACAGTGAACACTGAAGCTTTCTTT. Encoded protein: CASRTNTGTVNTEAFF.

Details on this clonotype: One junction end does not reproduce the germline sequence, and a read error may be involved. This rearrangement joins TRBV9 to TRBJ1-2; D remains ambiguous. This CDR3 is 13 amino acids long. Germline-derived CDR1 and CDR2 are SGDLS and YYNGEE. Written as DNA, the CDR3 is TGTGCCAGAAGCGTAGGCCGAAACTATGGCTACACCTTC. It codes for CARSVGRNYGYTF.

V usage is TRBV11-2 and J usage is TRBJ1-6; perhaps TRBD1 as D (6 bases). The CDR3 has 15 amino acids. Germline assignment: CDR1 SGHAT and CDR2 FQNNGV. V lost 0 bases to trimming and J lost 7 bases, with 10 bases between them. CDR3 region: CASSLDRGQNSPLHF. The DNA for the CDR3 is TGTGCCAGCAGCTTAGACAGGGGTCAGAATTCACCCCTCCACTTT. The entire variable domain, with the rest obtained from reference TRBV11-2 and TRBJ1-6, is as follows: EAGVAQSPRYKIIEKRQSVAFWCNPISGHATLYWYQQILGQGPKLLIQFQNNGVVDDSQLPKDRFSAERLKGVDSTLKIQPAKLEDSAVYLCASSLDRGQNSPLHFGNGTRLTVT.

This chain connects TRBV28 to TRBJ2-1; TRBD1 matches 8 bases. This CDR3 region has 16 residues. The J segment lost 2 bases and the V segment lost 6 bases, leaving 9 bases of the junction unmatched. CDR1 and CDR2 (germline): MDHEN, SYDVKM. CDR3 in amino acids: CASSHTMTGAYNEQFF. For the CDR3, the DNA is TGTGCCAGCAGCCACACAATGACAGGGGCCTACAATGAGCAGTTCTTC. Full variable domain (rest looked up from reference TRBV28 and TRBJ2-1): DVKVTQSSRYLVKRTGEKVFLECVQDMDHENMFWYRQDPGLGLRLIYFSYDVKMKEKGDIPEGYSVSREKKERFSLILESASTNQTSMYLCASSHTMTGAYNEQFFGPGTRLTVL.

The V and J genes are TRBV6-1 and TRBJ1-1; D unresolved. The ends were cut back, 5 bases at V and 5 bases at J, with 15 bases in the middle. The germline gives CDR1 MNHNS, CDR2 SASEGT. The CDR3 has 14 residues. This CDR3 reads CASSSRGGGTEAFF. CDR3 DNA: TGTGCCAGCAGTTCCCGGGGAGGTGGAACTGAAGCTTTCTTT.

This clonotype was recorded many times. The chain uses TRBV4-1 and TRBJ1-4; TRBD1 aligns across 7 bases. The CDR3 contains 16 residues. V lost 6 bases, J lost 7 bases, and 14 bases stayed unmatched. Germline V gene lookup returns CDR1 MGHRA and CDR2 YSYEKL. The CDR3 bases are TGCGCCAGCAGTTATACTGGGGGGGGACAGCGTGAAAAACTGTTTTTT. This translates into CASSYTGGGQREKLFF.

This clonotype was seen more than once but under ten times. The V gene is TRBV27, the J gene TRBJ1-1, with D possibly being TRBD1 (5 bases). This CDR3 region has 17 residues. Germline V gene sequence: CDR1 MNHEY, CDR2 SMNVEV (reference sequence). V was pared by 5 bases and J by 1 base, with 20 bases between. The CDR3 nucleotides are TGTGCCAGCAGTCCACGCCTTTTTCTACAGGCGAACACTGAAGCTTTCTTT. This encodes CASSPRLFLQANTEAFF.

In nucleotides, the CDR3 is TGCAGCGTTGTATACCGGGACGGGGAGCTGTTTTTT. This gives the protein CSVVYRDGELFF. J is TRBJ2-2 and V is TRBV29-1; tentative D call: TRBD2 (5 bases). The CDR3 has 12 amino acids. Germline CDR1 SQVTM, CDR2 ANQGSEA. The germline V and J ends were trimmed by 4 bases and 7 bases, with 10 bases remaining between them.

This CDR3 is CASRFGLAGGEQYF. The CDR3 DNA reads as TGTGCCAGCAGATTCGGACTAGCGGGGGGCGAGCAGTACTTC. The chain links TRBV6-2 or TRBV6-3 to TRBJ2-7; TRBD2 aligns across 14 bases. The V and J ends lost 6 bases and 6 bases, in that order; junction bases with no gene match: 4. CDR1 and CDR2 (germline): MNHEY, SVGEGT. This CDR3 contains 14 residues.

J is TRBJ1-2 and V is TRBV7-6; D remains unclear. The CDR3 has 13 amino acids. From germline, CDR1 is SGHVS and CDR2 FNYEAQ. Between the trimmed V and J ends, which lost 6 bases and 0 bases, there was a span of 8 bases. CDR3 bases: TGTGCCAGCAGTAGACAACCTAACTATGGCTACACCTTC. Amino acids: CASSRQPNYGYTF.

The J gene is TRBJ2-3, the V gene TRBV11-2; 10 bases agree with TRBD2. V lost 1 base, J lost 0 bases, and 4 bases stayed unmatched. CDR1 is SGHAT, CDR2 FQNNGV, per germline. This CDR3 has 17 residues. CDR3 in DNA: TGTGCCAGCAGCTTAGGTTCGGGACTAGCGAGCACAGATACGCAGTATTTT. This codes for CASSLGSGLASTDTQYF.

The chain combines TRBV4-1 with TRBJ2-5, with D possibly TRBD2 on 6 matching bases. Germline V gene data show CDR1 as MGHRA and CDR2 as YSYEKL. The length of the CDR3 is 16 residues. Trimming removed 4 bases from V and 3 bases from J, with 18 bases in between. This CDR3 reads CASSPAGGRTEETQYF. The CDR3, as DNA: TGCGCCAGCAGCCCGGCTGGGGGGAGGACTGAAGAGACCCAGTACTTC.

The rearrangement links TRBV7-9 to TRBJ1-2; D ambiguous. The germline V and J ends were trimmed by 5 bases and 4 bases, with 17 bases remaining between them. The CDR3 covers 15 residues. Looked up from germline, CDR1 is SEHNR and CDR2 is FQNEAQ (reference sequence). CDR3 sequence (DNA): TGTGCCAGCAGCGGCCAAAAAGGGCGGGGCTATGGCTACACCTTC. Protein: CASSGQKGRGYGYTF.

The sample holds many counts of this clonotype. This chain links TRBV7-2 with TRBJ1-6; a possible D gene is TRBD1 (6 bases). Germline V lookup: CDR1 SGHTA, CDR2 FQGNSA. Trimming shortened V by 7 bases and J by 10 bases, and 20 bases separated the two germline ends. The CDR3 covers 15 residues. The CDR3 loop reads CASTSHRAELSPLHF. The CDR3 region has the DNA TGTGCCAGCACCTCCCACAGGGCCGAATTGTCACCCCTCCACTTT. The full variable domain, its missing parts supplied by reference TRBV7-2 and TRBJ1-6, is GAGVSQSPSNKVTEKGKDVELRCDPISGHTALYWYRQSLGQGLEFLIYFQGNSAPDKSGLPSDRFSAERTGGSVSTLTIQRTQQEDSAVYLCASTSHRAELSPLHFGNGTRLTVT.

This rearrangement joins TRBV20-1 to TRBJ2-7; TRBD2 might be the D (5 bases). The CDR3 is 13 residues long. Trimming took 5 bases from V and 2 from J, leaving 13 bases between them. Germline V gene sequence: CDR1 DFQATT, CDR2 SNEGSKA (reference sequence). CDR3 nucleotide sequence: TGCAGTGCTGCGGGCCCCGATACCTACGAGCAGTACTTC. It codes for CSAAGPDTYEQYF.

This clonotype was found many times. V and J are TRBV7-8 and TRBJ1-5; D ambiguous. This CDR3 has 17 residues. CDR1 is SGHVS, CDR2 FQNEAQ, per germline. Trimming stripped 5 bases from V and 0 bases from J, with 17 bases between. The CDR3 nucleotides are TGTGCCAGCAGCCCGAGAGAAGGGATTGTTAGCAATCAGCCCCAGCATTTT. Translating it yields CASSPREGIVSNQPQHF.

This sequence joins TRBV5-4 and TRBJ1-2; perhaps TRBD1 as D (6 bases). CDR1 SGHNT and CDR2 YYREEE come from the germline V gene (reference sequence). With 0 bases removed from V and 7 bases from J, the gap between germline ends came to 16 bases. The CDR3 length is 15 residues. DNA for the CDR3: TGTGCCAGCAGCTTGGCCCCGGGGGCCGGGAGTGGCTACACCTTC. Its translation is CASSLAPGAGSGYTF.

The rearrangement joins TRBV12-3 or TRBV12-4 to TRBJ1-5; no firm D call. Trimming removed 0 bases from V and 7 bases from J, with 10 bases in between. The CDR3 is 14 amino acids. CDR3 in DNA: TGTGCCAGCAGTTTAGCTCTGTTGGGGCAGCCCCAGCATTTT. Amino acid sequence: CASSLALLGQPQHF.